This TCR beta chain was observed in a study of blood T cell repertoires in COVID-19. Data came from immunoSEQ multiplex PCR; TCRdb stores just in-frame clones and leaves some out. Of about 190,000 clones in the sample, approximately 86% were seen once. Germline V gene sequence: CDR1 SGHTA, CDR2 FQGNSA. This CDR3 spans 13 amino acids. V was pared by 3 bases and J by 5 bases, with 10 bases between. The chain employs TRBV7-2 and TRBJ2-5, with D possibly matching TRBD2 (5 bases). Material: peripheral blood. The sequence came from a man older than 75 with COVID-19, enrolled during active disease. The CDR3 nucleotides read TGTGCCAGCAGCTTTGGGCGGAGGGAGACCCAGTACTTC. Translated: CASSFGRRETQYF.